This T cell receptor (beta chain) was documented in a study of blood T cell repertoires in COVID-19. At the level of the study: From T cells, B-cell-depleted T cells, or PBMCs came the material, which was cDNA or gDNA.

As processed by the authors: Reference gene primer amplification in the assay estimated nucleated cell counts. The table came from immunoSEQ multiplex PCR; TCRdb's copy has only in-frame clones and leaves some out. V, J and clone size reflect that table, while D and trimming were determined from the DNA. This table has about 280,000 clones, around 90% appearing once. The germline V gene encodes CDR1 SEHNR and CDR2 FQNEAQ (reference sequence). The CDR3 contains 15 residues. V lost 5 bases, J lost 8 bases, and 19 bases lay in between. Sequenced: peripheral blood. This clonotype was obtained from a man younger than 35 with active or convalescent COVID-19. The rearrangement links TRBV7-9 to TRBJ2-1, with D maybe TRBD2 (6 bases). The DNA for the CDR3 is TGTGCCAGCAGCCCGATGCCGGGAGTAGCAGATGAGCAGTTCTTC. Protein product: CASSPMPGVADEQFF.